A selection of T cell receptor delta chains follows, all from one sample in a study of gamma-delta T cells after stem cell transplantation. TCRdb re-called the RT-PCR reads via CATT. The repertoire holds about 15,000 delta-chain clones, with more than 7.5% as singletons. Sequences were obtained from gamma-delta T cells. The receptor source for this set is a human donor. It is not recorded whose cells these are; they may come from a transplant donor. Both conserved end residues are part of each CDR3. Fields, in order: V gene, D gene, J gene, clone size, CDR3 DNA, CDR3 protein. The D gene is left open where the match is weak. The listing skips clone size in some rows; elsewhere it reads once, few, many or a size class.

v_call: TRDV2
d_call: -
j_call: TRDJ1
clone_size: many
cdr3_nt: TGTGCCTGTGACAGGCTGGGGACCACCGATAAACTCATCTTT
cdr3_aa: CACDRLGTTDKLIF

v_call: TRDV2
d_call: -
j_call: TRDJ1
clone_size: -
cdr3_nt: TGTGCCTGTGACAAAGTTGGTACGACGGACGCCGATCCCTCCCATAACCTCATCTTT
cdr3_aa: CACDKVGTTDADPSHNLIF

v_call: TRDV1
d_call: TRDD3
j_call: TRDJ4
clone_size: many
cdr3_nt: TGTGCTCTTGGGGAACTCTGGGGGGTAGTGATTTTAAGACCCCTGATCTTT
cdr3_aa: CALGELWGVVILRPLIF

v_call: TRDV1
d_call: TRDD3
j_call: TRDJ1
clone_size: few
cdr3_nt: TGTGCTCTTGGGCCCACCCCCCCCCTCTTCCTACGGGGGATACGAACCCTTGACACCGATAAACTCATCTTT
cdr3_aa: CALGPTPPLFLRGIRTLDTDKLIF

v_call: TRDV2
d_call: -
j_call: TRDJ1
clone_size: many
cdr3_nt: TGTGCCTGTGACACCGGTGGAACGGAGAGACCGGGGACCACCGATAAACTCATCTTT
cdr3_aa: CACDTGGTERPGTTDKLIF

v_call: TRDV2
d_call: TRDD2
j_call: TRDJ1
clone_size: few
cdr3_nt: TGTGCCTGTGACACCGGCCATATTCCTACGTCTCCTGGTCTCATTACGCGCTATACACTCATCTTT
cdr3_aa: CACDTGHIPTSPGLITRYTLIF

v_call: TRDV2
d_call: -
j_call: TRDJ1
clone_size: -
cdr3_nt: TGTGCCTGTGACCTAATGGGGGTCCCAGCGACCTATAAACTCATCTTT
cdr3_aa: CACDLMGVPATYKLIF

v_call: TRDV2
d_call: TRDD3
j_call: TRDJ2
clone_size: few
cdr3_nt: TGTGCCTGTGACACCCTGACACCCGTAAGGGGGGATACACCACCGGACTTGACAGCACAACTCTTCTTT
cdr3_aa: CACDTLTPVRGDTPPDLTAQLFF

v_call: TRDV2
d_call: -
j_call: TRDJ1
clone_size: few
cdr3_nt: TGTGCCTGTGACGAAGTTACTGGGTCCCCAGTGATCGGACTCATCTTT
cdr3_aa: CACDEVTGSPVIGLIF

v_call: TRDV2
d_call: TRDD3
j_call: TRDJ1
clone_size: -
cdr3_nt: TGTGCGACTGGGGATGAGTACACCGATAAACTCATCTTT
cdr3_aa: CATGDEYTDKLIF

v_call: TRDV2
d_call: TRDD3
j_call: TRDJ1
clone_size: many
cdr3_nt: TGTGCCTGTGACACGGGATCGTTATTGGGGGATACTCCGGGCACCGATAAACTCATCTTT
cdr3_aa: CACDTGSLLGDTPGTDKLIF

v_call: TRDV2
d_call: -
j_call: TRDJ1
clone_size: few
cdr3_nt: TGTGCCTGTGACATACGGGAGGAGGCGCTGTACACCGATAAACTCATCTTT
cdr3_aa: CACDIREEALYTDKLIF

v_call: TRDV1
d_call: -
j_call: TRDJ1
clone_size: many
cdr3_nt: TGTGCTCGTGGGAAACGAAGCACATTTCGGGCTGCCGATAAACTCATCTTT
cdr3_aa: CARGKRSTFRAADKLIF

v_call: TRDV1
d_call: -
j_call: TRDJ1
clone_size: -
cdr3_nt: TGTGCTCTTGGGGAACTTCCTAACTTCCTACTGTGGGATACGCCCGTCGATAAACTCATCTTT
cdr3_aa: CALGELPNFLLWDTPVDKLIF

v_call: TRDV1
d_call: TRDD3
j_call: TRDJ1
clone_size: medium-sized
cdr3_nt: TGTGCTCTTGGGGAACGGTACTTACGAGGGGATACGTCGCTTTACCGGTGGAAACTCATCTTT
cdr3_aa: CALGERYLRGDTSLYRWKLIF

v_call: TRDV2
d_call: -
j_call: TRDJ1
clone_size: few
cdr3_nt: -
cdr3_aa: CACACDAIGLDKLIF

v_call: TRDV2
d_call: -
j_call: TRDJ1
clone_size: many
cdr3_nt: TGTGCCTGTGACACCGGCACCACAGGGCCAGTGGTGGGTACCGATAAACTCATCTTT
cdr3_aa: CACDTGTTGPVVGTDKLIF

v_call: TRDV2
d_call: -
j_call: TRDJ1
clone_size: few
cdr3_nt: TGTGCCTGTGACACCGTTTCCTTCACTGTGGGACTCACCGACCGCCTCACCGATAAACTCATCTTT
cdr3_aa: CACDTVSFTVGLTDRLTDKLIF

v_call: TRDV2
d_call: -
j_call: TRDJ1
clone_size: few
cdr3_nt: TGTGCCTGTGACACCGTGGTCACCTGGGTGATACTGGGCATCTATAACCTCATCTTT
cdr3_aa: CACDTVVTWVILGIYNLIF

v_call: TRDV2
d_call: TRDD3
j_call: TRDJ3
clone_size: -
cdr3_nt: TGTGCCTGTGACACCCTTCCTGGGGGATACAATATCTCCTTCGACACCCGACAGATGTTTTTC
cdr3_aa: CACDTLPGGYNISFDTRQMFF

v_call: TRDV2
d_call: TRDD3
j_call: TRDJ1
clone_size: few
cdr3_nt: TGTGCCTGTGACACCGTTATGGCTCAGCTGGGGGATACGACCGATAAACTCATCTTT
cdr3_aa: CACDTVMAQLGDTTDKLIF

v_call: TRDV1
d_call: -
j_call: TRDJ1
clone_size: few
cdr3_nt: TGTGCTATTGGGGCTACCGTCCTCGGAGCGGATAAACTCATCTTT
cdr3_aa: CAIGATVLGADKLIF

v_call: TRDV1
d_call: TRDD3
j_call: TRDJ1
clone_size: -
cdr3_nt: TGTGCTATTGGGGAAAACGAATCTTTCTTACTTGGGGAGGTGTACTGGGGGATACGGAAGAACTGGCGGGCCGATAAACTCATCTTT
cdr3_aa: CAIGENESFLLGEVYWGIRKNWRADKLIF

v_call: TRDV2
d_call: -
j_call: TRDJ1
clone_size: -
cdr3_nt: TGTGCCTGTGACACCGGCACCACAGGGACAGTGGTGGGGACCGATAAACTCATCTTT
cdr3_aa: CACDTGTTGTVVGTDKLIF

v_call: TRDV2
d_call: -
j_call: TRDJ1
clone_size: few
cdr3_nt: TGTGCCTGTGACACCGTTGAGTGCCACCTGCTTCCTGGGGTACTCACCGATAAACTCATCTTT
cdr3_aa: CACDTVECHLLPGVLTDKLIF

v_call: TRDV2
d_call: TRDD3
j_call: TRDJ1
clone_size: -
cdr3_nt: TGTGCCTGTGACAGAAGAACCGTCGACGGGGATACCACCGATAAACTCATCTTT
cdr3_aa: CACDRRTVDGDTTDKLIF

v_call: TRDV2
d_call: TRDD3
j_call: TRDJ2
clone_size: -
cdr3_nt: TGTGCCTGTGACACGGTGAGGAGCTGGGGGGATAGGGGAGCTTTGACAGCAAAACTCTTCTTT
cdr3_aa: CACDTVRSWGDRGALTAKLFF

v_call: TRDV3
d_call: -
j_call: TRDJ1
clone_size: -
cdr3_nt: TGTGCCTCTTACTACTCTGCCTCTTCAACCACGCCGAGGTACGCCGATAAACTCATCTTT
cdr3_aa: CASYYSASSTTPRYADKLIF

v_call: TRDV3
d_call: TRDD3
j_call: TRDJ1
clone_size: many
cdr3_nt: TGTGCCTTTTCTATCACCCTCTACTGGGGGATACGCACGTACACCGATAAACTCATCTTT
cdr3_aa: CAFSITLYWGIRTYTDKLIF

v_call: TRDV2
d_call: -
j_call: TRDJ1
clone_size: -
cdr3_nt: TGTGCCTGTGACACTAGACCCGGAAGGGGGAAGTACACCGATAAACTCATCTTT
cdr3_aa: CACDTRPGRGKYTDKLIF

v_call: TRDV2
d_call: TRDD3
j_call: TRDJ3
clone_size: -
cdr3_nt: TGTGCCTGTGACACCGTCGGGCTGGGGGATACAAGCTCCTGGGACACCCGACAGATGTTTTTC
cdr3_aa: CACDTVGLGDTSSWDTRQMFF

v_call: TRDV2
d_call: TRDD3
j_call: TRDJ1
clone_size: many
cdr3_nt: TGTGCCTGTGACCGTCTGGGGGATCCGAAAAAAAACACCGATAAACTCATCTTT
cdr3_aa: CACDRLGDPKKNTDKLIF

v_call: TRDV3
d_call: -
j_call: TRDJ1
clone_size: -
cdr3_nt: TGTGCCTGCCCTGTGGGTTCGACGTACACCGATAAACTCATCTTT
cdr3_aa: CACPVGSTYTDKLIF

v_call: TRDV2
d_call: -
j_call: TRDJ1
clone_size: -
cdr3_nt: TGTGCCTATGACACTTGGGACGAACGGGGGGACAAGGATAAACTCATCTTT
cdr3_aa: CAYDTWDERGDKDKLIF

v_call: TRDV2
d_call: TRDD3
j_call: TRDJ1
clone_size: -
cdr3_nt: TGTGCCTGTGACACCGATAGGGGGGATACGAGCGATAAACTCATCTTT
cdr3_aa: CACDTDRGDTSDKLIF

v_call: TRDV2
d_call: -
j_call: TRDJ1
clone_size: -
cdr3_nt: TGTGCCTGTGACACGGGCTCACGGGGGGACCCGTGGTACACCGATAAACTCATCTTT
cdr3_aa: CACDTGSRGDPWYTDKLIF

v_call: TRDV3
d_call: TRDD3
j_call: TRDJ1
clone_size: few
cdr3_nt: TGTGCCTTTATGCACGGAGAGGGGGGTTCTGGGGGACGTTACACCGATAAACTCATCTTT
cdr3_aa: CAFMHGEGGSGGRYTDKLIF

v_call: TRDV1
d_call: -
j_call: TRDJ1
clone_size: -
cdr3_nt: TGTGCTATTGGGGGCTGTAAATATTGCATGTGGGGGGACACGACAAAACTCATCTTT
cdr3_aa: CAIGGCKYCMWGDTTKLIF

v_call: TRDV2
d_call: -
j_call: TRDJ1
clone_size: -
cdr3_nt: TGTGCCTGTGACGTTTTGGGATTGGCGATCACCTATAAACTCATCTTT
cdr3_aa: CACDVLGLAITYKLIF

v_call: TRDV2
d_call: TRDD3
j_call: TRDJ1
clone_size: many
cdr3_nt: TGTGCCTGTGACAGGAGTACTACACACACGGGGGGATCGACCGATAAACTCATCTTT
cdr3_aa: CACDRSTTHTGGSTDKLIF

v_call: TRDV2
d_call: -
j_call: TRDJ1
clone_size: -
cdr3_nt: TGTGCCTATGACACTTGGGTCGCACGGGGGGACAAGGATAAACTCATCTTT
cdr3_aa: CAYDTWVARGDKDKLIF

v_call: TRDV2
d_call: TRDD3
j_call: TRDJ1
clone_size: few
cdr3_nt: TGTGCCTGTGACTCTCTGGGGGATCCCCTCACGTACACCGATAAACTCATCTTT
cdr3_aa: CACDSLGDPLTYTDKLIF

v_call: TRDV2
d_call: -
j_call: TRDJ1
clone_size: few
cdr3_nt: TGTGCCTGTGACTTTTTGGGATTGGCGAGCACCTATAAACTCATCTTT
cdr3_aa: CACDFLGLASTYKLIF

v_call: TRDV2
d_call: TRDD3
j_call: TRDJ1
clone_size: many
cdr3_nt: TGTGCCTGTGACCCTCTTCGATCAGGGGTACTGGGGGACACCGATAAACTCATCTTT
cdr3_aa: CACDPLRSGVLGDTDKLIF

v_call: TRDV2
d_call: -
j_call: TRDJ2
clone_size: -
cdr3_nt: TGTGCCTGTGACACCGTTCAGAGGCCTGGGGTATTCACCGATGAACTATTCTTT
cdr3_aa: CACDTVQRPGVFTDELFF

v_call: TRDV2
d_call: -
j_call: TRDJ1
clone_size: -
cdr3_nt: TGTGCCTGTGACGCCAGTAACTGCGTCCGTGGAGATTTGTACACCGATAAACTCATCTTT
cdr3_aa: CACDASNCVRGDLYTDKLIF

v_call: TRDV2
d_call: -
j_call: TRDJ3
clone_size: medium-sized
cdr3_nt: TGTGCCTGTGACACCCTGCCAGCCGGACCGAGCTCCTGGGACACCCGACAGATGTTTTTC
cdr3_aa: CACDTLPAGPSSWDTRQMFF

v_call: TRDV1
d_call: -
j_call: TRDJ3
clone_size: medium-sized
cdr3_nt: TGTGCTCTTGGGGATCCTCCCCACCGAACCTGGGACACCCGACAGATGTTTTTC
cdr3_aa: CALGDPPHRTWDTRQMFF

v_call: TRDV2
d_call: -
j_call: TRDJ1
clone_size: -
cdr3_nt: TGTGCCTGTGACACCGGTGGGGTTCCCCCCTATGGGACGGATCGGCTCATCTTT
cdr3_aa: CACDTGGVPPYGTDRLIF

v_call: TRDV2
d_call: TRDD3
j_call: TRDJ1
clone_size: few
cdr3_nt: TGTGCCTGTGACGTTCTGGGGGATCGGAACACCGATAAACTCATCTTT
cdr3_aa: CACDVLGDRNTDKLIF

v_call: TRDV2
d_call: TRDD3
j_call: TRDJ1
clone_size: medium-sized
cdr3_nt: TGTGCCTGTGACACCATTACTGGGGGACCCACAACGGTTGCCCCCACCGATAAACTCATCTTT
cdr3_aa: CACDTITGGPTTVAPTDKLIF

v_call: TRDV2
d_call: -
j_call: TRDJ3
clone_size: -
cdr3_nt: TGTGCCTGTGACACCCCCGGGGCTGGGGTCGCCTCCTGTGACAACCGCCCGATGTTTTTC
cdr3_aa: CACDTPGAGVASCDNRPMFF